These 23 T cell receptor beta chains were sequenced from one sample in a study of control samples from healthy donors and cancer patients. The protocol was immunoSEQ multiplex PCR, while the TCRdb copy is restricted to in-frame clones and leaves out a portion. The sample lists 130,000 to 150,000 clones, more than 85% occurring once. Material: blood. The receptors shown here come from a man aged 18 to 30 in good health.

CDR3 loop: CASSLGPRNTEAFF. Here the CDR3 DNA reads TGTGCCAGCAGCTTGGGACCCAGGAACACTGAAGCTTTCTTT. This chain connects TRBV5-5 to TRBJ1-1; no definite D call. V was clipped by 0 bases and J by 1 base, with 7 bases between them. CDR3 length: 14 residues. CDR1 is SGHKS and CDR2 is YYEKEE in the germline V gene (reference sequence).

Only a few counts were recorded for this clone. The chain joins TRBV2 to TRBJ1-2; no firm D call. This CDR3 has 13 amino acids. Trimming took 6 bases from V and 2 from J, leaving 10 bases between them. CDR1 is SNHLY and CDR2 is FYNNEI in the germline V gene. CDR3: CASRVAVNYGYTF. For the CDR3, the DNA is TGTGCCAGCAGAGTGGCGGTCAACTATGGCTACACCTTC.

V and J are TRBV4-2 and TRBJ2-1, with D uncertain. The V gene's germline CDR1 is LGHNA and CDR2 YNFKEQ. This CDR3 comprises 15 residues. Trimming cost V 0 bases and J 0 bases, with 6 bases left between them. CDR3 sequence (DNA): TGTGCCAGCAGCCAAGATATGGGCTCCTACAATGAGCAGTTCTTC. It specifies CASSQDMGSYNEQFF.

This rearrangement joins TRBV28 to TRBJ2-1, with TRBD1 as a possible D gene (6 bases). The germline V and J ends were trimmed by 4 bases and 5 bases, with 18 bases remaining between them. From germline, CDR1 is MDHEN and CDR2 SYDVKM. The CDR3 extends over 16 amino acids. As DNA, the CDR3 is TGTGCCAGCAGTTCCCCTAGGGACAACCAAAACAATGAGCAGTTCTTC. It is translated as CASSSPRDNQNNEQFF.

The genes are TRBV9 and TRBJ2-1; 8 nucleotides match TRBD2. Germline V lookup: CDR1 SGDLS, CDR2 YYNGEE. Trimming removed 0 bases from V and 4 bases from J; junction bases left unmatched: 12. The CDR3 is 18 amino acids. CDR3 region: CASSVVAAGGSGYNEQFF. The CDR3 DNA is TGTGCCAGCAGCGTAGTCGCGGCGGGAGGATCAGGGTACAATGAGCAGTTCTTC.

The rearrangement joins TRBV21-1 to TRBJ2-7. TRBV21-1 is marked as a pseudogene. The CDR3 consists of 17 residues. The CDR3 spells CASSKVAAGKLPYEQYF. CDR3 DNA sequence: TGTGCCAGCAGCAAAGTGGCGGCAGGTAAACTACCCTACGAGCAGTACTTC.

This rearrangement joins TRBV28 to TRBJ1-2, with D perhaps TRBD1 (6 bases). The V and J ends lost 4 bases and 4 bases respectively, with 10 bases between them. The CDR3 length is 13 residues. In germline, CDR1 is MDHEN, CDR2 SYDVKM. The CDR3: CASSSKGGYGYTF. CDR3 in DNA: TGTGCCAGCAGTTCTAAGGGGGGCTATGGCTACACCTTC.

J is TRBJ2-5 and V is TRBV28; 7 positions match TRBD2. V gave up 8 bases and J gave up 0 bases; unmatched junction bases: 6. The CDR3 spans 14 residues. Per the germline V gene, CDR1 is MDHEN and CDR2 is SYDVKM. The CDR3 DNA is TGTGCCAGCCGACTAGCCATGTACCAAGAGACCCAGTACTTC. This gives the protein CASRLAMYQETQYF.

This chain joins TRBV2 and TRBJ2-1; TRBD2 is a possible D gene (5 bases). V was shortened by 8 bases and J by 7 bases, with 15 bases between the two germline ends. The CDR3 has 13 residues. Germline CDR1 reads SNHLY; CDR2 reads FYNNEI. The CDR3 is CASGLDSQNEQFF. The CDR3, as DNA: TGTGCCAGCGGCCTGGACTCCCAGAATGAGCAGTTCTTC.

V usage is TRBV19 and J usage is TRBJ1-5; D is ambiguous. The ends were cut back, 5 bases at V and 6 bases at J, with 11 bases in the middle. Germline lookup yields CDR1 LNHDA and CDR2 SQIVND (reference sequence). The CDR3 totals 13 residues. Written as DNA, the CDR3 is TGTGCCAGTAGTGCCCGGTTAGGTCAGCCCCAGCATTTT. It specifies CASSARLGQPQHF.

CDR3 sequence (DNA): TGTGCCAGCAGCTCCGGCGGAGTACAGTATTTT. Translating gives CASSSGGVQYF. The V gene is TRBV7-6, the J gene TRBJ2-3; no definite D call. The CDR3 has 11 residues. From germline, CDR1 is SGHVS and CDR2 FNYEAQ. With 4 bases removed from V and 12 bases from J, the gap between germline ends came to 11 bases.

The rearrangement links TRBV14 to TRBJ2-2; D is unresolved. Trimming took off 1 base at V and 2 bases at J, with 8 bases between the two ends. Germline values: CDR1 SGHDN, CDR2 FVKESK. The CDR3 covers 15 residues. The CDR3 loop reads CASSQGQRNTGELFF. CDR3 sequence (DNA): TGTGCCAGCAGCCAAGGCCAGCGTAACACCGGGGAGCTGTTTTTT.

V is TRBV28 and J is TRBJ2-2; no reliable D call. CDR3 size: 11 residues. Germline V gives CDR1 MDHEN, CDR2 SYDVKM. Trimming stripped 3 bases from V and 8 bases from J, with 4 bases between. CDR3 DNA sequence: TGTGCCAGCAGTTTCGGAGGGGAGCTGTTTTTT. Translated, it gives CASSFGGELFF. Complete variable domain (other parts from reference TRBV28 and TRBJ2-2): DVKVTQSSRYLVKRTGEKVFLECVQDMDHENMFWYRQDPGLGLRLIYFSYDVKMKEKGDIPEGYSVSREKKERFSLILESASTNQTSMYLCASSFGGELFFGEGSRLTVL.

This chain uses TRBV18 with TRBJ2-3; D tentatively fits TRBD1 or TRBD2 (5 bases each). The CDR3 has 15 amino acids. The ends were cut back, 2 bases at V and 0 bases at J, with 9 bases in the middle. Germline CDR1 KGHSH, CDR2 LQKENI. CDR3 sequence: CASSPGGPSTDTQYF. The CDR3 DNA sequence: TGTGCCAGCTCACCAGGGGGTCCAAGCACAGATACGCAGTATTTT.

This clone is a singleton in its sample. The J gene is TRBJ2-1, the V gene TRBV4-2; D is undetermined. The CDR3 is 15 residues long. The ends were cut back, 2 bases at V and 2 bases at J, with 10 bases in the middle. Germline V gene sequence: CDR1 LGHNA, CDR2 YNFKEQ. The CDR3, as DNA: TGTGCCAGCAGCCAACTACGGACCACCTACAATGAGCAGTTCTTC. Protein: CASSQLRTTYNEQFF.

The J gene is TRBJ1-5, the V gene TRBV29-1, with a tentative D call TRBD1 (6 bases). CDR3 length equals 11 residues. Between the trimmed V and J ends, which lost 7 bases and 6 bases, there was a span of 10 bases. Germline assignment: CDR1 SQVTM and CDR2 ANQGSEA. In DNA, the CDR3 is TGCAGCGCAGGGGTCGGTCAGCCCCAGCATTTT. Translating gives CSAGVGQPQHF.

The V call is TRBV11-1, the J call TRBJ2-1; possibly TRBD1 for D (6 bases). CDR3 length: 15 residues. Germline V gives CDR1 SGHAT, CDR2 FQDESV (reference sequence). Trimming pared 4 bases from V and 5 bases from J, leaving 15 bases between. This CDR3 is CASSSILGQNNEQFF. CDR3 sequence (DNA): TGTGCCAGCAGCTCCATATTGGGACAAAACAATGAGCAGTTCTTC. Full variable domain (missing parts from reference TRBV11-1 and TRBJ2-1): EAEVAQSPRYKITEKSQAVAFWCDPISGHATLYWYRQILGQGPELLVQFQDESVVDDSQLPKDRFSAERLKGVDSTLKIQPAELGDSAMYLCASSSILGQNNEQFFGPGTRLTVL.

The chain recombines TRBV9 with TRBJ2-2, with TRBD2 identical over 7 bases. Germline-derived CDR1 and CDR2 are SGDLS and YYNGEE. V shed 1 base, J shed 8 bases, and the junction held 5 bases outside the gene matches. The CDR3 consists of 14 residues. For the CDR3, the DNA is TGTGCCAGCAGCGTAAAAGGTAGCGGGGGGGAGCTGTTTTTT. This sequence encodes CASSVKGSGGELFF.

This clone was seen only once. The chain carries TRBV4-2 and TRBJ1-2; D might be TRBD1 (6 bases). CDR1 and CDR2 (germline): LGHNA, YNFKEQ. Trimming left V 2 bases short and J 1 base short, with 11 bases between. The CDR3 has 15 residues. The CDR3 DNA reads TGTGCCAGCAGCCAATCGACAGGACTTAACTATGGCTACACCTTC. Its translation is CASSQSTGLNYGYTF.

The chain links TRBV28 to TRBJ2-7, with D unresolved. Per the germline V gene, CDR1 is MDHEN and CDR2 is SYDVKM. The ends were cut back, 7 bases at V and 6 bases at J, with 25 bases in the middle. This CDR3 region has 16 residues. CDR3 sequence: CASKVVPITEVGEQYF. CDR3 bases: TGTGCCAGCAAGGTTGTGCCGATCACAGAGGTGGGCGAGCAGTACTTC.

V gene TRBV28 combines with J gene TRBJ2-6; D possibly matches TRBD1 or TRBD2 (5 bases each). Trimming cost V 5 bases and J 0 bases, with 23 bases left between them. This CDR3 has 20 amino acids. Germline V CDR1 and CDR2: MDHEN, SYDVKM. CDR3 sequence (DNA): TGTGCCAGCAGTCGACTTAGAGCAGCCCGGGACCGCTCTGGGGCCAACGTCCTGACTTTC. This encodes CASSRLRAARDRSGANVLTF.

V is TRBV7-3 and J is TRBJ2-5, with D perhaps matching TRBD1 or TRBD2 (5 bases each). The V end was cut by 2 bases, the J end by 1 base, with 11 bases between. The CDR3 covers 15 residues. Germline-derived CDR1 and CDR2 are SGHTA and FQGTGA. The CDR3 region has the DNA TGTGCCAGCAGCTTAGGTGGGGGACCCCAAGAGACCCAGTACTTC. Translation: CASSLGGGPQETQYF.

This chain links TRBV20-1 with TRBJ1-2; D gene uncertain. This CDR3 is 11 amino acids long. V shed 7 bases and J shed 8 bases, with 14 bases lying between them. Germline CDR1 is DFQATT and CDR2 is SNEGSKA (reference sequence). The CDR3 DNA sequence: TGCAGTGTCCCACGGGAGTACGGCTACACCTTC. It specifies CSVPREYGYTF.